The 17 T cell receptor beta chains below all came from one sample that was sequenced in a study of shared clonotypes between healthy human individuals. TCRdb's copy holds only in-frame clones and misses some; the assay was immunoSEQ multiplex PCR. There are 650,000 to 700,000 clones in the sample; roughly 88% occur only once, and about 33% lies in the top ten. The specimen was memory CD8+ T cells from PBMCs. The subset here: CD45RO+ cells pooled with CCR7-negative TemRA cells. These receptor sequences come from a man younger than 30 in good health. Some clones in this sample may be carry-over from other donors' samples.

This sequence joins TRBV15 and TRBJ1-1; maybe TRBD1 (5 bases). V was shortened by 0 bases and J by 4 bases, with 18 bases between the two germline ends. The CDR3 sequence is 17 residues long. The germline V gene encodes CDR1 LNHNV and CDR2 YYDKDF (reference sequence). CDR3 sequence: CATSRDRGGVAGTEAFF. The DNA for the CDR3 is TGTGCCACCAGCAGAGATCGGGGAGGGGTGGCGGGCACTGAAGCTTTCTTT. The variable domain in full, with the rest retrieved from reference TRBV15 and TRBJ1-1, is DAMVIQNPRYQVTQFGKPVTLSCSQTLNHNVMYWYQQKSSQAPKLLFHYYDKDFNNEADTPDNFQSRRPNTSFCFLDIRSPGLGDTAMYLCATSRDRGGVAGTEAFFGQGTRLTVV.

V is TRBV7-6 and J is TRBJ2-1; D call uncertain. Per germline, CDR1 SGHVS and CDR2 FNYEAQ. The length of the CDR3 is 12 residues. Trimming stripped 5 bases from V and 4 bases from J, with 6 bases between. CDR3: CASSGEYNEQFF. CDR3 nucleotides: TGTGCCAGCAGCGGAGAGTACAATGAGCAGTTCTTC.

The chain recombines TRBV6-1 with TRBJ2-4, with 7 positions matching TRBD2. With V trimmed by 6 bases and J by 7 bases, 6 bases remained unmatched. This CDR3 spans 13 amino acids. Germline V lookup: CDR1 MNHNS, CDR2 SASEGT. The CDR3 sequence is CASRPGGGNIQYF. The CDR3 DNA follows: TGTGCCAGCAGACCTGGGGGGGGTAACATTCAGTACTTC.

This clone was found once. The J gene is TRBJ2-7, the V gene TRBV7-9; 12 bases agree with TRBD2. CDR3 length equals 15 residues. The junction had 6 bases not matched to a gene; V was cut back by 5 bases and J by 4 bases. CDR1 and CDR2 from the germline V gene are SEHNR and FQNEAQ (reference sequence). The CDR3 DNA follows: TGTGCCAGCAGCCCGACTAGCGGGAGCTGGTACGAGCAGTACTTC. Its protein product is CASSPTSGSWYEQYF.

The CDR3 protein is CASNEVGTGGVGAFF. In nucleotides, the CDR3 is TGTGCCAGCAACGAAGTCGGGACAGGGGGCGTCGGGGCTTTCTTT. The chain uses TRBV6-1 and TRBJ1-1; 12 positions match TRBD1. The V gene's germline CDR1 is MNHNS and CDR2 SASEGT. The CDR3 runs 15 residues. Trimming at V came to 7 bases and at J to 11 bases, leaving 14 bases not matched to a gene.

V gene TRBV5-6 combines with J gene TRBJ1-5, with TRBD1 matching over 9 bases. The CDR3 spans 16 residues. Trimming removed 4 bases from V and 3 bases from J; junction bases left unmatched: 8. CDR1 and CDR2 from the germline V gene are SGHDT and YYEEEE. CDR3 loop: CASSKWTGDPNQPQHF. The CDR3, as DNA: TGTGCCAGCAGCAAATGGACAGGGGACCCCAATCAGCCCCAGCATTTT. The variable domain in full, completed from reference TRBV5-6 and TRBJ1-5, reads DAGVTQSPTHLIKTRGQQVTLRCSPKSGHDTVSWYQQALGQGPQFIFQYYEEEERQRGNFPDRFSGHQFPNYSSELNVNALLLGDSALYLCASSKWTGDPNQPQHFGDGTRLSIL.

This chain links TRBV28 with TRBJ2-1, with TRBD1 matching 7 bases. The germline gives CDR1 MDHEN, CDR2 SYDVKM. The J segment lost 10 bases and the V segment lost 5 bases, leaving 14 bases of the junction unmatched. The CDR3 length is 15 residues. CDR3 DNA sequence: TGTGCCAGCAGTGATGCCGAGACAGGGCTAGAGGAGCAGTTCTTC. It is translated as CASSDAETGLEEQFF.

In its sample, this clone was seen once. This rearrangement joins TRBV9 to TRBJ1-2; D call uncertain. This CDR3 region has 12 residues. Germline CDR1 and CDR2: SGDLS and YYNGEE. V lost 0 bases, J lost 8 bases, and 8 bases lay in between. CDR3 loop: CASSVVRRGYTF. The CDR3, as DNA: TGTGCCAGCAGCGTAGTCCGTCGGGGCTACACCTTC.

The chain carries TRBV2 and TRBJ2-3; 14 nucleotides line up with TRBD2. Germline CDR1 SNHLY, CDR2 FYNNEI. The CDR3 has 18 amino acids. V lost 4 bases and J lost 1; bases outside the gene matches: 7. The CDR3 DNA is TGTGCCAGCAGTGGACTAGCGGGAGGGGCAAGTGGCACAGATACGCAGTATTTT. Translated: CASSGLAGGASGTDTQYF.

The V and J genes are TRBV27 and TRBJ2-5; 7 nucleotides align to TRBD1. CDR1 MNHEY and CDR2 SMNVEV come from the germline V gene (reference sequence). Trimming removed 6 bases from V and 1 base from J; junction bases left unmatched: 8. This CDR3 is built from 15 residues. The CDR3 sequence is CASRGTASPQETQYF. In DNA form, the CDR3 reads TGTGCCAGCAGGGGGACAGCGAGCCCCCAAGAGACCCAGTACTTC.

The chain uses TRBV5-1 and TRBJ1-1; D gene uncertain. Germline V gene sequence: CDR1 SGHRS, CDR2 YFSETQ. The CDR3 runs 14 residues. The germline V and J ends were trimmed by 7 bases and 3 bases, with 16 bases remaining between them. Written as DNA, the CDR3 is TGCGCCAGCCCAGGCGGTGGTCGGTACACTGAAGCTTTCTTT. Its translation is CASPGGGRYTEAFF. The variable domain in full, with the rest retrieved from reference TRBV5-1 and TRBJ1-1, is KAGVTQTPRYLIKTRGQQVTLSCSPISGHRSVSWYQQTPGQGLQFLFEYFSETQRNKGNFPGRFSGRQFSNSRSEMNVSTLELGDSALYLCASPGGGRYTEAFFGQGTRLTVV.

This chain joins TRBV19 and TRBJ1-5; 7 bases are a match to TRBD1. Germline CDR1 reads LNHDA; CDR2 reads SQIVND (reference sequence). This CDR3 is built from 14 residues. J lost 2 bases, V lost 2 bases, and 0 bases had no gene match. CDR3 in amino acids: CASSIQGGNQPQHF. The CDR3 DNA sequence: TGTGCCAGTAGTATACAGGGGGGCAATCAGCCCCAGCATTTT.

The rearrangement uses TRBV30 and TRBJ2-3; perhaps TRBD2 as D (8 bases). Looked up from germline, CDR1 is GTSNPN and CDR2 is SVGIG (reference sequence). This CDR3 is built from 19 residues. Trimming removed 3 bases at V and 1 base at J, with 26 bases between. This CDR3 is CAWSGPGTASTSGTDTQYF. For the CDR3, the DNA is TGTGCCTGGAGCGGGCCCGGGACAGCCTCGACTAGCGGCACAGATACGCAGTATTTT. Full variable domain (remainder filled in from reference TRBV30 and TRBJ2-3): SQTIHQWPATLVQPVGSPLSLECTVEGTSNPNLYWYRQAAGRGLQLLFYSVGIGQISSEVPQNLSASRPQDRQFILSSKKLLLSDSGFYLCAWSGPGTASTSGTDTQYFGPGTRLTVL.

This chain uses TRBV10-3 with TRBJ2-6; TRBD2 aligns across 7 bases. The CDR3 spans 21 residues. V lost 2 bases and J lost 2; bases outside the gene matches: 18. In germline, CDR1 is ENHRY, CDR2 SYGVKD. The CDR3, as DNA: TGTGCCATCAGTGAGACCCGAAGGGACTACGGCTCCCTGACTGGGGCCAACGTCCTGACTTTC. Translation: CAISETRRDYGSLTGANVLTF.

This chain joins TRBV27 and TRBJ1-2; D is perhaps TRBD1 (5 bases). V was shortened by 4 bases and J by 7 bases, with 16 bases between the two germline ends. Germline assignment: CDR1 MNHEY and CDR2 SMNVEV (reference sequence). The CDR3 spans 14 residues. The CDR3 region is CASSSAGTLGGYTF. The CDR3 DNA reads as TGTGCCAGCAGTTCTGCAGGGACCCTTGGTGGCTACACCTTC.

The chain couples TRBV6-5 to TRBJ1-2; tentative D call: TRBD1 (5 bases). Germline assignment: CDR1 MNHEY and CDR2 SVGAGI. The CDR3 extends over 14 amino acids. Trimming cost V 0 bases and J 8 bases, with 13 bases left between them. This CDR3 reads CASSYSDRKGGYTF. CDR3 DNA: TGTGCCAGCAGTTACTCGGACCGAAAGGGGGGCTACACCTTC.

This clone was counted only a few times. The rearrangement joins TRBV9 to TRBJ2-7; the match to TRBD1 covers 7 bases. The V gene's germline CDR1 is SGDLS and CDR2 YYNGEE. The CDR3 length is 14 residues. The J segment lost 2 bases and the V segment lost 0 bases, leaving 2 bases of the junction unmatched. The CDR3 nucleotides are TGTGCCAGCAGCGTAGAGCAGGGGGCCTACGAGCAGTACTTC. Encoded protein: CASSVEQGAYEQYF.